A single sample gave rise to the 8 T cell receptor beta chains below, sequenced in a study of T cells in Graves' hyperthyroidism and ophthalmopathy. Amplification targeted TCR beta CDR3 regions from RNA transcripts. RT-PCR in the first round (using the HTBI primer set) targeted the TCR CDR3. TCRdb called the multiplex PCR reads again in MiXCR, with one record for every CDR3 protein. This sample yields roughly 630,000 distinct CDR3 sequences, of which approximately 15% are seen a single time; 6.5% to 8% belongs to the top ten. Source material: blood. The origin of the receptors is a woman in her 30s with Graves' hyperthyroidism.

On this clonotype: At one end the junction does not follow the germline gene, possibly because of a read error. The gene calls are TRBV6-5 and TRBJ2-7; weak D call: TRBD2 (6 bases). Per germline, CDR1 MNHEY and CDR2 SVGAGI. CDR3 length: 14 residues. The CDR3 nucleotides read TGTGCCAGCAGTTACTCTCGCGGGACTTACGAGCAGTGCTTC. Protein: CASSYSRGTYEQCF.

V is TRBV7-2 and J is TRBJ2-1; D may be TRBD2 (5 bases). This CDR3 is built from 14 residues. Germline CDR1 is SGHTA and CDR2 is FQGNSA. V was clipped by 5 bases and J by 9 bases, with 17 bases between them. The CDR3 nucleotides read TGTGCCAGCAGCGTTGGACTCCACACGCCTGAGCAGTTCTTC. Translation: CASSVGLHTPEQFF.

Comments on this clonotype: A read error is possible here, since a much larger clone lies one base away. This sequence joins TRBV7-3 and TRBJ2-1; D gene unclear. CDR1 and CDR2 (germline): SGHTA, FQGTGA. The CDR3 consists of 14 residues. Trimming cost V 6 bases and J 5 bases, with 14 bases left between them. This CDR3 reads CASSPACGDNEQFF. CDR3 sequence (DNA): TGTGCCAGCAGTCCGGCCTGTGGGGACAATGAGCAGTTCTTC.

This clonotype was recorded many times. V gene TRBV10-3 combines with J gene TRBJ2-7, with D possibly TRBD1 on 6 matching bases. CDR1 is ENHRY, CDR2 SYGVKD, per germline. The V end lost 6 bases, the J end lost 8 bases, and 14 bases lay between the germline ends. The CDR3 loop spans 12 amino acids. The CDR3 coding sequence is TGTGCCATCAGCGACCAGGGGTACAAGCAGTACTTC. This translates into CAISDQGYKQYF.

This chain uses TRBV7-9 with TRBJ2-3, with 9 nucleotides matching TRBD1. Germline values: CDR1 SEHNR, CDR2 FQNEAQ (reference sequence). V shed 4 bases and J 4 bases; nucleotides not matched to a gene: 12. The CDR3 contains 17 residues. The CDR3 region is CASSSWDRVSVADTQYF. CDR3 in DNA: TGTGCCAGCAGCTCATGGGACAGGGTTTCGGTCGCAGATACGCAGTATTTT.

At least ten counts were recorded for this clonotype. This chain links TRBV7-3 with TRBJ2-1, with D possibly matching TRBD1 (6 bases). The CDR3 is made up of 17 amino acids. Looked up from germline, CDR1 is SGHTA and CDR2 is FQGTGA. Trimming shortened V by 5 bases and J by 5 bases, and 22 bases separated the two germline ends. CDR3 nucleotide sequence: TGTGCCAGCAGCCCATTCGCCGCCGGGACACCCAACAATGAGCAGTTCTTC. Residues: CASSPFAAGTPNNEQFF.

This clonotype was seen at least ten times. The rearrangement links TRBV7-2 to TRBJ2-2, with D hard to call. V lost 6 bases and J lost 4, with 15 bases in between. This CDR3 region has 15 residues. The germline V gene has CDR1 SGHTA and CDR2 FQGNSA. The CDR3 region has the DNA TGTGCCAGCAGACCTCCGAACGGATTCACCGGGGAGCTGTTTTTT. It codes for CASRPPNGFTGELFF.

The rearrangement uses TRBV4-3 and TRBJ2-3, with 8 bases aligning to TRBD2. Germline V gene lookup returns CDR1 LGHNA and CDR2 YSLEER. V dropped 1 base and J dropped 3; count of bases not matched to a gene: 9. CDR3 length: 17 residues. This CDR3 is CASSQAKFREGTDTQYF. Here the CDR3 DNA reads TGCGCCAGCAGCCAAGCGAAATTTCGGGAGGGTACAGATACGCAGTATTTT.